The 9 T cell receptor beta chains given below trace back to one sample, sequenced in a study of identical twins. TCRdb itself ran the 5' RACE reads through MiXCR, one entry per CDR3 protein. The sample has around 340,000 distinct CDR3 sequences; around 12% are singletons. These sequences were also reported in another study, on yellow fever vaccine responses in identical twins.

The sample was CD8+ T cells sorted from blood. These receptors were collected from a woman between 18 and 29 years old in good health.

The genes are TRBV12-3 or TRBV12-4 and TRBJ2-2; perhaps TRBD1 as D (5 bases). V was pared by 6 bases and J by 2 bases, with 19 bases between. CDR3 length: 17 residues. CDR3 DNA sequence: TGTGCCAGCAGCCTAGTGCCCCGACAGCCTAACACCGGGGAGCTGTTTTTT. Protein: CASSLVPRQPNTGELFF.

In its sample, this clonotype was seen a few times. This chain links TRBV10-3 with TRBJ1-1; TRBD1 matches 7 bases. Unmatched junction bases numbered 9, after V lost 3 bases and J lost 5 bases. The CDR3 has 15 amino acids. The germline gives CDR1 ENHRY, CDR2 SYGVKD. CDR3 protein: CAISDHDRVETEAFF. CDR3 sequence (DNA): TGTGCCATCAGTGACCACGACAGGGTGGAGACTGAAGCTTTCTTT.

The V gene is TRBV3-1, the J gene TRBJ2-7; 8 bases agree with TRBD2. Germline loops: CDR1 LGHDT, CDR2 YNNKEL (reference sequence). The CDR3 runs to 15 residues. Trimming removed 5 bases from V and 2 bases from J; junction bases left unmatched: 8. The CDR3 coding sequence is TGTGCCAGCAGCTCCCCAGGGCGGGGGGCCTACGAGCAGTACTTC. The encoded protein is CASSSPGRGAYEQYF.

This clonotype was observed many times. V is TRBV5-1 and J is TRBJ2-1; TRBD1 or TRBD2 may be the D gene (5 bases each). Trimming shortened V by 3 bases and J by 8 bases, and 24 bases separated the two germline ends. There are 17 residues in the CDR3. Germline CDR1 and CDR2: SGHRS and YFSETQ. The CDR3 region has the DNA TGCGCCAGCAGCTCATCCGGGACCCAAAAAAGAGTCGATGAGCAGTTCTTC. This gives the protein CASSSSGTQKRVDEQFF.

This clonotype was seen only a few times. The chain recombines TRBV7-9 with TRBJ2-7, with D perhaps TRBD1 (5 bases). The V end lost 4 bases, the J end lost 2 bases, and 15 bases lay between the germline ends. CDR1 is SEHNR and CDR2 is FQNEAQ in the germline V gene (reference sequence). This CDR3 has 15 amino acids. The CDR3 DNA reads as TGTGCCAGCAGCTGGGTTGGGGCGGCCGCCTACGAGCAGTACTTC. It encodes CASSWVGAAAYEQYF.

This clonotype was found a few times. V usage is TRBV2 and J usage is TRBJ1-4; possibly TRBD1 for D (6 bases). The V and J ends lost 7 bases and 3 bases respectively, with 12 bases between them. Germline V gene sequence: CDR1 SNHLY, CDR2 FYNNEI. The length of the CDR3 is 14 residues. Written as DNA, the CDR3 is TGTGCCAGCAATAAGGGGGAATCTAATGAAAAACTGTTTTTT. Translation gives CASNKGESNEKLFF.

This clonotype was detected only a few times. A read error may produce the germline difference seen at one junction end. This sequence joins TRBV7-8 and TRBJ1-2, with 7 bases aligning to TRBD1. Germline CDR1 reads SGHVS; CDR2 reads FQNEAQ. CDR3 length equals 14 residues. The CDR3: CASSLARTGPRPAF. The CDR3 nucleotides read TGTGCCAGCAGCTTAGCACGGACAGGTCCCCGTCCCGCCTTC.

This chain uses TRBV6-1 with TRBJ1-5, with 9 nucleotides matching TRBD1. The CDR3 extends over 14 amino acids. Germline-derived CDR1 and CDR2 are MNHNS and SASEGT. With 2 bases clipped from V and 11 bases from J, the junction kept 7 bases outside the gene matches. This CDR3 reads CASSERGQGLAQHF. The CDR3 DNA reads as TGTGCCAGCAGTGAACGGGGACAGGGTTTAGCCCAGCATTTT.

In its sample, this clonotype was seen many times. The chain couples TRBV3-1 to TRBJ2-7, with D possibly being TRBD2 (5 bases). V was trimmed by 0 bases and J by 5 bases, leaving 11 bases between them. CDR1 and CDR2 (germline): LGHDT, YNNKEL (reference sequence). CDR3 size: 14 residues. The CDR3 DNA follows: TGTGCCAGCAGCCAAGATCCACTAGTCGACGAGCAGTACTTC. It codes for CASSQDPLVDEQYF.